The rows below give T cell receptor beta chains drawn from one sample of a study of cytomegalovirus exposure and HLA in healthy donors. Here immunoSEQ multiplex PCR was the method, and the copy in TCRdb shows in-frame clones only, minus some. The top ten clones hold around 4.3% of a sample with roughly 160,000 clones, about four fifths of them seen once. Specimen: PBMCs. All receptors come from a young man in good health and CMV-seronegative. Each CDR3 is given with its conserved first and last residue. The D gene is left open where the match is weak. Size tells how often a clone was seen (once, few, many) or the class of an expanded clone, and some rows leave it out.

TRBJ2-5 NA NA TRBV10-3 CAIGVGVGIQETQYF TGTGCCATCGGAGTCGGGGTAGGCATCCAAGAGACCCAGTACTTC
TRBJ2-5 NA NA TRBV11-2 CASSFEETQYF TGTGCCAGCAGCTTCGAAGAGACCCAGTACTTC
TRBJ2-2 NA NA TRBV9 CASSVGGPSTGELFF TGTGCCAGCAGCGTAGGCGGGCCATCGACCGGGGAGCTGTTTTTT
TRBJ2-7 TRBD2 NA TRBV30 CAWRTSGTAYEQYF TGTGCCTGGAGGACTAGCGGGACGGCCTACGAGCAGTACTTC
TRBJ1-1 NA NA TRBV7-9 CASSSQGVQTEAFF TGTGCCAGCAGCTCCCAAGGGGTACAGACTGAAGCTTTCTTT
TRBJ2-3 NA NA TRBV5-1 CASSNDLARLADTQYF TGCGCCAGCAGCAACGACCTAGCGAGGTTAGCAGATACGCAGTATTTT
TRBJ2-7 NA few TRBV27 CASRQTGNPYEQYF TGTGCCAGCAGACAAACAGGGAATCCCTACGAGCAGTACTTC
TRBJ1-2 NA NA TRBV19 CASSIDPRDYGYTF TGTGCCAGTAGTATAGATCCCCGGGACTATGGCTACACCTTC
TRBJ1-2 NA NA TRBV7-2 CASQNRARGYYGYTF TGTGCCAGCCAGAACAGGGCCCGCGGCTATTATGGCTACACCTTC
TRBJ2-7 TRBD1 NA TRBV5-6 CASTSWDRSYYEQYF TGTGCCAGCACCTCCTGGGACAGGAGCTACTACGAGCAGTACTTC
TRBJ2-7 TRBD1 NA TRBV7-2 CASSLARDSEQYF TGTGCCAGCAGCTTAGCGAGGGACAGTGAGCAGTACTTC
TRBJ2-6 NA once TRBV9 CASSVASSGANVLTF TGTGCCAGCAGCGTAGCGAGCTCTGGGGCCAACGTCCTGACTTTC
TRBJ2-3 TRBD2 NA TRBV7-3 CASSLRAGGITDTQYF TGTGCCAGCAGCTTAAGGGCCGGGGGGATCACAGATACGCAGTATTTT
TRBJ1-2 NA NA TRBV5-1 CASSLLSLASSPTNYGYTF TGCGCCAGCAGCTTGCTTAGCCTCGCCTCTTCTCCTACTAACTATGGCTACACCTTC
TRBJ2-5 TRBD2 once TRBV6-5 CASRRGSLGETQYF TGTGCCAGCAGGCGCGGGAGCTTGGGAGAGACCCAGTACTTC
TRBJ1-2 NA NA TRBV19 CASRDTTGGGYTF TGTGCCAGCCGGGACACTACTGGTGGTGGCTACACCTTC
TRBJ1-2 NA few TRBV4-1 CASRKGQTHGYTF TGCGCCAGCCGAAAAGGACAGACCCATGGCTACACCTTC